One sample yielded the 10 T cell receptor beta chains listed below, sequenced in a study of identical twins. In TCRdb, the 5' RACE reads were re-called with MiXCR into one record per CDR3 protein. The sample has 200,000 to 250,000 distinct CDR3 sequences, 10% to 15% seen once; the top ten hold roughly 4.2%. These same records also appear under a second study, on yellow fever vaccine responses in identical twins.

Sequenced: memory (CD45RO+) T cells sorted from blood. The receptor set was obtained from a woman aged 18-35 years in good health.

This clonotype was detected a few times. V and J are TRBV5-5 and TRBJ2-7; possibly TRBD1 for D (6 bases). Deletions cut 4 bases from V and 6 bases from J, with 17 bases between. Germline lookup yields CDR1 SGHKS and CDR2 YYEKEE (reference sequence). The CDR3 totals 14 residues. The CDR3 protein is CASSPGTKLGEQYF. The CDR3, as DNA: TGTGCCAGCAGCCCTGGGACAAAGCTAGGCGAGCAGTACTTC. The full variable domain, completed using reference TRBV5-5 and TRBJ2-7, is DAGVTQSPTHLIKTRGQQVTLRCSPISGHKSVSWYQQVLGQGPQFIFQYYEKEERGRGNFPDRFSARQFPNYSSELNVNALLLGDSALYLCASSPGTKLGEQYFGPGTRLTVT.

This clonotype was detected a few times. This chain connects TRBV9 to TRBJ2-1; the match to TRBD1 covers 11 bases. The J segment lost 7 bases and the V segment lost 7 bases, leaving 7 bases of the junction unmatched. The CDR3 length is 14 residues. Per the germline V gene, CDR1 is SGDLS and CDR2 is YYNGEE. CDR3 in DNA: TGTGCCAGCGGAGACCGGGACAGGGGGAATGAGCAGTTCTTC. Protein sequence: CASGDRDRGNEQFF.

This clonotype was found many times. The chain couples TRBV5-1 to TRBJ2-1, with 8 positions matching TRBD1. CDR1 is SGHRS, CDR2 YFSETQ, per germline. J gave up 8 bases and V 4 bases, and 11 bases lay outside the gene matches. The CDR3 is 15 residues long. The CDR3 is CASSVYGQGVDEQFF. CDR3 sequence (DNA): TGCGCCAGCAGCGTATACGGACAGGGAGTGGATGAGCAGTTCTTC. Variable domain in full (rest from reference TRBV5-1 and TRBJ2-1): KAGVTQTPRYLIKTRGQQVTLSCSPISGHRSVSWYQQTPGQGLQFLFEYFSETQRNKGNFPGRFSGRQFSNSRSEMNVSTLELGDSALYLCASSVYGQGVDEQFFGPGTRLTVL.

This chain connects TRBV6-2 or TRBV6-3 to TRBJ2-1; D possibly corresponds to TRBD2 (7 bases). CDR3 size: 16 residues. Germline-derived CDR1 and CDR2 are MNHEY and SVGEGT. Trimming pared 6 bases from V and 8 bases from J, leaving 23 bases between. The CDR3 DNA follows: TGTGCCAGCAGCCCCATCCTGAGGGGGAGGGCCGATGAGCAGTTCTTC. Its translation is CASSPILRGRADEQFF.

This clonotype was observed at least ten times. The gene calls are TRBV12-3 or TRBV12-4 and TRBJ2-1, with TRBD1 matching over 7 bases. The CDR3 is made up of 16 amino acids. After removal of 7 bases from V and 4 bases from J, the junction contained 13 bases not matched to a gene. DNA of the CDR3: TGTGCCAGCACCCCACGGAACAGGGGTCCTTACAATGAGCAGTTCTTC. Amino acid sequence: CASTPRNRGPYNEQFF.

This clonotype has ten or more counts. This chain connects TRBV28 to TRBJ2-7, with D maybe TRBD1 (6 bases). V was pared by 8 bases and J by 6 bases, with 14 bases between. The CDR3 totals 12 residues. CDR1 MDHEN and CDR2 SYDVKM come from the germline V gene. CDR3 DNA: TGTGCCAGCCACAGGGATAAGGGCGAGCAGTACTTC. It is translated as CASHRDKGEQYF.

The DNA for the CDR3 is TGTGCCACCAGCAGAGATCGAGTTTCAGTGACCCAGTACTTC. Its protein is CATSRDRVSVTQYF. V is TRBV15 and J is TRBJ2-5; D uncertain. Germline V gene data show CDR1 as LNHNV and CDR2 as YYDKDF (reference sequence). Trimming took 0 bases from V and 7 from J, leaving 12 bases between them. This CDR3 region has 14 residues.

This clonotype was counted between two and nine times. The genes are TRBV4-1 and TRBJ2-1; D unclear. This CDR3 contains 17 residues. Germline loops: CDR1 MGHRA, CDR2 YSYEKL. Trimming took 4 bases from V and 7 from J, leaving 23 bases between them. The CDR3 reads CASSPSSGPSLTNEQFF. In DNA, the CDR3 is TGCGCCAGCAGCCCATCATCCGGGCCCTCCCTTACAAATGAGCAGTTCTTC.

This clonotype has just a few counts. The rearrangement joins TRBV7-2 to TRBJ2-7; 9 bases match TRBD2. The V gene's germline CDR1 is SGHTA and CDR2 FQGNSA. The trim removed 4 bases at V and 6 bases at J, leaving 10 bases unmatched. The CDR3 is 15 residues long. CDR3 region: CASSSLPGLAGEQYF. CDR3 bases: TGTGCCAGCAGCTCCCTACCGGGACTAGCAGGCGAGCAGTACTTC.

The chain recombines TRBV27 with TRBJ2-5, with a weak D call TRBD1 (6 bases). This CDR3 contains 18 residues. Germline V CDR1 and CDR2: MNHEY, SMNVEV (reference sequence). V was shortened by 9 bases and J by 4 bases, with 30 bases between the two germline ends. CDR3 in DNA: TGTGCCAGGGCCTCGCGAGGACAGAAGGAATTCAGTCCAGAGACCCAGTACTTC. It encodes CARASRGQKEFSPETQYF.